This is a list of T cell receptor beta chains from one sample in a study of immune evolution from preneoplasia to lung adenocarcinoma. Assay used: immunoSEQ multiplex PCR; TCRdb lists only in-frame clones, some missing. The table lists fewer than 12,000 clones, roughly 82% of them singletons, with roughly 3% in the top ten. Sample: FFPE minimally invasive lung adenocarcinoma tissue. Every receptor here comes from a person aged 70 to 85 with lung adenocarcinoma. Each CDR3 is given with its conserved first and last residue. The D gene is left open where the match is weak. Expanded clones are given a class, and other clones once, few, many or no size at all.

>-|TRBD1|TRBJ1-5|TRBV19
TGTGCCAGTAGTAGAATCGGGACAGCATACAATCAGCCCCAGCATTTT
CASSRIGTAYNQPQHF
>-|-|TRBJ2-7|TRBV6-1
TGTGCCAGCAGTGCCGTTTACGAGCAGTACTTC
CASSAVYEQYF
>-|-|TRBJ2-1|TRBV9
TGTGCCAGCAGCGTGGAGGGATACAATGAGCAGTTCTTC
CASSVEGYNEQFF
>-|-|TRBJ2-5|TRBV29-1
TGCAGCGTTTCCCCGGCAGGGCCGGGGACCCAGTACTTC
CSVSPAGPGTQYF
>-|-|TRBJ2-2|TRBV21-1
TGTGCCAGCAGCAAAGACCTCGGGACGCGGGAGGCCCCGAACACCGGGGAGCTGTTTTTT
CASSKDLGTREAPNTGELFF
>few|TRBD1|TRBJ2-7|TRBV28
TGTGCCAGCAGTTTACTAGGGGCAGGGGGCGACCAGTACTTC
CASSLLGAGGDQYF
>once|-|TRBJ1-1|TRBV27
TGTGCCTCCTACCCCCAAGGTGAAGCTTTCTTT
CASYPQGEAFF
>-|TRBD1|TRBJ1-4|TRBV4-1
TGCGCCAGCAGCCAAGCCGGGACAGGCAGGGAAAAACTGTTTTTT
CASSQAGTGREKLFF
>-|TRBD1|TRBJ2-7|TRBV28
TGTGCCAGCTTGACAGGGGATCGTCAGGAGCAGTACTTC
CASLTGDRQEQYF
>-|-|TRBJ2-1|TRBV13
TGTGCCAGCAGCTGGGACGCCCGATACAATGAGCAGTTCTTC
CASSWDARYNEQFF
>-|-|TRBJ2-7|TRBV27
TGTGCCAGCAGTTTAGGGGTTGGATCCGAGCAGTACTTC
CASSLGVGSEQYF
>-|-|TRBJ2-1|TRBV5-6
TGTGCCAGCAGCTTACTCTTGGGGAGAGGGTACAATGAGCAGTTCTTC
CASSLLLGRGYNEQFF
>-|-|TRBJ1-1|TRBV6-6
TGTGCCAGCAGTTACTTAGCGAACACTGAAGCTTTCTTT
CASSYLANTEAFF
>-|-|TRBJ2-7|TRBV5-5
TGTGCCAGCAGCCACCAGGGGCGCGGGGAGCAGTACTTC
CASSHQGRGEQYF
>-|-|TRBJ2-7|TRBV7-8
TGTGCCAGCAGCTTATACAACAACCCCTACGAGCAGTACTTC
CASSLYNNPYEQYF
>-|TRBD1|TRBJ1-4|TRBV9
TGTGCCAGCAGCGCCACAGGGGGCCCCTATGAAAAACTGTTTTTT
CASSATGGPYEKLFF
>-|-|TRBJ1-1|TRBV6-1
TGTGCCAGCAGTGAAGGGGGAGGCTTCGCCAACGAGAACACTGAAGCTTTCTTT
CASSEGGGFANENTEAFF
>-|TRBD2|TRBJ2-1|TRBV28
TGTGCCAGCAGTTTAGGGCTAGCGGGAGACAATGAGCAGTTCTTC
CASSLGLAGDNEQFF
>-|TRBD2|TRBJ2-2|TRBV28
TGTGCCAGCAGCGGACTAGCGGGAGCCGGGGAGCTGTTTTTT
CASSGLAGAGELFF
>-|-|TRBJ2-3|TRBV9
TGTGCCAGCAGCGCCTCCGGGATTCCAAAGACTAGGGATACGCAGTATTTT
CASSASGIPKTRDTQYF
>once|-|TRBJ1-1|TRBV29-1
TGCAGCGTTGAAGGGTTTGTCGCGACAGGCCTTGAAGCTTTCTTT
CSVEGFVATGLEAFF
>few|-|TRBJ1-4|TRBV28
TGTGCCAGCAGTTTACTAAGTCATGGCGCTGCAACTAATGAAAAACTGTTTTTT
CASSLLSHGAATNEKLFF
>-|-|TRBJ1-4|TRBV9
TGTGCCAGCAGCCCCCACGGTGGGGGCCCTAATGAAAAACTATTTTTT
CASSPHGGGPNEKLFF
>-|-|TRBJ1-5|TRBV19
TGTGCCAGTAGTTGGCAGGAGATTCCGCCCCAGCATTTT
CASSWQEIPPQHF
>-|TRBD2|TRBJ2-2|TRBV7-9
TGTGCCAGCAGCACCGGGACTAGTATCTCCGGGGAGCTGTTTTTT
CASSTGTSISGELFF
>-|-|TRBJ2-2|TRBV6-6
TGTGCCAGCAGTTACGTTGGGGAGCTGTTTTTT
CASSYVGELFF
>-|TRBD1|TRBJ2-7|TRBV19
TGTGCCAGTAGACCCGACAGGGGATCTTCCTACGAGCAGTACTTC
CASRPDRGSSYEQYF
>-|-|TRBJ1-5|TRBV28
TGTGCCAGCAGCCGCCGGAGTGGGCGGCAGCATTTT
CASSRRSGRQHF
>-|-|TRBJ2-1|TRBV10-3
TGTGCCATCAGTGTATCGGGTCAGGAAGATGAGCAGTTCTTC
CAISVSGQEDEQFF
>-|-|TRBJ2-7|TRBV11-2
TGTGCCAGCAGCTCCAACTGGGACATGCTCTACGAGCAGTACTTC
CASSSNWDMLYEQYF
>-|-|TRBJ1-3|TRBV30
TGTGCCTGGAGTTCGGCAGGTGGAAACACCATATATTTT
CAWSSAGGNTIYF
>-|-|TRBJ1-4|TRBV19
TGTGCCAGTATGAGCAGGATAGGGGGTTCTGAAAAACTGTTTTTT
CASMSRIGGSEKLFF
>-|-|TRBJ1-2|TRBV9
TGTGCCAGCAGCGCCGCAGTGGAGCCTAACTATGGCTACACCTTC
CASSAAVEPNYGYTF
>-|TRBD1|TRBJ2-5|TRBV11-2
TGTGCCAGCAGCTTAGATAGGTGGACAGGAGAGACCCAGTACTTC
CASSLDRWTGETQYF
>-|TRBD1|TRBJ2-7|TRBV28
TGTGCCAGTCACAGGGGTAACGAGCAGTACTTC
CASHRGNEQYF
>-|-|TRBJ1-5|TRBV2
TGTGCCAGCCAGAGAGAGTCCGGGATAAATCAGCCCCAGCATTTT
CASQRESGINQPQHF
>-|-|TRBJ2-7|TRBV5-1
TGCGCCAGCAGCTTGAGGGGCAGCTCAATCTACGAGCAGTACTTC
CASSLRGSSIYEQYF
>-|-|TRBJ2-5|TRBV6-1
TGTGCCAGCAGTGAAGAGACCCAGTACTTC
CASSEETQYF
>once|TRBD1|TRBJ1-5|TRBV2
TGTGCCAGCAGGGCTGACAGGGGGGGATATCAGCCCCAGCATTTT
CASRADRGGYQPQHF
>few|-|TRBJ1-2|TRBV11-2
TGTGCCAGCAGCTTAGACAACACTAACTATGGCTACACCTTC
CASSLDNTNYGYTF
>few|-|TRBJ2-5|TRBV11-2
TGTGCCAGCAGCGTGTTGGGACTGTCCCAAGAGACCCAGTACTTC
CASSVLGLSQETQYF
>-|-|TRBJ1-5|TRBV12-2
TGTGCAAGTCGCTTAGTTAAGGCGAAGAGGTCTTACCAGCATTTT
CASRLVKAKRSYQHF
>-|-|TRBJ1-5|TRBV19
TGTGCCAGTACCGGGCCAAGTATCCAGCCCCAGCATTTT
CASTGPSIQPQHF
>-|-|TRBJ2-5|TRBV20-1
TGCAGTGCTAGAGATCTGAGGTGGCAGTACTTC
CSARDLRWQYF
>-|TRBD1|TRBJ2-7|TRBV7-6
TGTGCCAGCAGCTCACAGACAGGGGGGTCGGACGAGCAGTACTTC
CASSSQTGGSDEQYF
>-|-|TRBJ1-2|TRBV6-4
TGTGCCAGCAGTGAAGCAAGGAGATACTACTATGGCTACACCTTC
CASSEARRYYYGYTF
>once|TRBD1|TRBJ1-3|TRBV6-5
TGTGCCAGCTGGACAGGGACCTCTGGAAACACCATATATTTT
CASWTGTSGNTIYF
>once|TRBD2|TRBJ2-6|TRBV9
TGTGCCAGCAGCGTATCTCTAGCGGGAGGGTCTGGGGCCAACGTCCTGACTTTC
CASSVSLAGGSGANVLTF
>-|TRBD1|TRBJ1-2|TRBV30
TGTGCCTGGAGTGTACCAGGGGGTAGAGGGGGCTACACCTTC
CAWSVPGGRGGYTF
>-|-|TRBJ1-1|TRBV7-9
TGTGCCAGCAGCTTGCGGACTGAAGCTTTCTTT
CASSLRTEAFF
>-|-|TRBJ1-1|TRBV7-9
TGTGCCAGCAGCTCCGGGAATAGGGGCCCAAACACTGAAGCTTTCTTT
CASSSGNRGPNTEAFF
>large|-|TRBJ1-2|TRBV19
TGTGCCAGTCGGGGGGCCTATGGCTACACCTTC
CASRGAYGYTF
>-|-|TRBJ2-7|TRBV11-2
TGTGCCAGCAGCTCACTTGCCCCGGGACCTACCTACGAGCAGTACTTC
CASSSLAPGPTYEQYF
>-|-|TRBJ2-2|TRBV5-6
TGTGCCAGCAGCTTCGGTTCCGGGGAGCTGTTTTTT
CASSFGSGELFF
>few|-|TRBJ2-3|TRBV19
TGTGCCAGTAGGAGGGGGGGCGTAGATACGCAGTATTTT
CASRRGGVDTQYF
>-|-|TRBJ2-1|TRBV2
TGTGCCAGCAGTTTCAATAATGAGCAGTTCTTC
CASSFNNEQFF
>-|TRBD2|TRBJ2-2|TRBV30
TGTGCCTGGGGGACTAGCGGGTACACCGGGGAGCTGTTTTTT
CAWGTSGYTGELFF
>-|-|TRBJ1-5|TRBV5-4
TGTGCCAGCAGCTTGTTGGGGGATGAGAGTCAGCCCCAGCATTTT
CASSLLGDESQPQHF
>-|-|TRBJ2-7|TRBV9
TGTGCCAGCAGCGTAGCGGAGTCAGCGATCTACTTC
CASSVAESAIYF
>few|TRBD1|TRBJ1-1|TRBV27
TGTGCCAGCAGGGGAGGACAGGCGGCTTTCTTT
CASRGGQAAFF